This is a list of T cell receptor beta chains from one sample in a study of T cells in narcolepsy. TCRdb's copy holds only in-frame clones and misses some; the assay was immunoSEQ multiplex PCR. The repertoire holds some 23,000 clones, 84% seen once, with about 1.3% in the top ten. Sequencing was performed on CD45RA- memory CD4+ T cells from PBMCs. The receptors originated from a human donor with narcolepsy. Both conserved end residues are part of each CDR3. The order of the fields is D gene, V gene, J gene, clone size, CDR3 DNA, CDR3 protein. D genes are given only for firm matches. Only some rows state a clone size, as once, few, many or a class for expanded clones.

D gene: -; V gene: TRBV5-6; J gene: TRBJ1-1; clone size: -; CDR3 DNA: TGTGCCAGCAGCTACGCTGGGGGGGTAAACACTGAAGCTTTCTTT; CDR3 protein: CASSYAGGVNTEAFF
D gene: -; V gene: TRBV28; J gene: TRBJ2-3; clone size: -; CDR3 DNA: TGTGCCAGCAGTGTTCCAGCGAATGTGACAGGTACGCAGTATTTT; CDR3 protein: CASSVPANVTGTQYF
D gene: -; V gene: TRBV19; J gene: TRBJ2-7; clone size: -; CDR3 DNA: TGTGCCAGTAGTGGTCTCAAGTACGAGCAGTACTTC; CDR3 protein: CASSGLKYEQYF
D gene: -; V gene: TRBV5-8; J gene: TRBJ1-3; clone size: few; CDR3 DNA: TGTGCCAGCAGCTTATCTAGGGTTAACACCATATATTTT; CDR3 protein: CASSLSRVNTIYF
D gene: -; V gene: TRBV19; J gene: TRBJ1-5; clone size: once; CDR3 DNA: TGTGCCAGTAGTATAGGAGGGGCAGGGGATCAGCCCCAGCATTTT; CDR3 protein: CASSIGGAGDQPQHF
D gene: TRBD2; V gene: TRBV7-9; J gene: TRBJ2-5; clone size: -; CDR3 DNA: TGTGCCAGCAGCTTAGCACTAGCGCGGCACCGAACGACGCGGGAGACCCAGTACTTC; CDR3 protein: CASSLALARHRTTRETQYF
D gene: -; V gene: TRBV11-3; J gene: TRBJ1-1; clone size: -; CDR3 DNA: TGTGCCAGCAGCTTGAGCGGAAGGGGCGCGACTGAAGCTTTCTTT; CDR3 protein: CASSLSGRGATEAFF
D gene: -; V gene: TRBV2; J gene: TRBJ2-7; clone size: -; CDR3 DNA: TGTGCCAGCAGTGCGGCCCAAAGGGGTGGATACGAGCAGTACTTC; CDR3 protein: CASSAAQRGGYEQYF
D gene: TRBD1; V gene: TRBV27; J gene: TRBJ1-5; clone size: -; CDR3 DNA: TGTGCCAGCAGCGGACAGGGGGGAAGGCAGCCCCAGCATTTT; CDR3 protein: CASSGQGGRQPQHF
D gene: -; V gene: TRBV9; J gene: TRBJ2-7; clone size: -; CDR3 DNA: TGTGCCAGCAGCGTAGGAGTGAGCTCCTACGAGCAGTACTTC; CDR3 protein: CASSVGVSSYEQYF
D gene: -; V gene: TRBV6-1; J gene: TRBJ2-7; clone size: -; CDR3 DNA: TGTGCCAGCAGTGCTCCACCGAGGCAGGCCCAATACGAGCAGTACTTC; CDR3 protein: CASSAPPRQAQYEQYF
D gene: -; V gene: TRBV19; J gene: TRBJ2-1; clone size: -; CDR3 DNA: TGTGCCAGTAGTATGAGTCAGAACAACGCCTACAATGAGCAGTTCTTC; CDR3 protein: CASSMSQNNAYNEQFF
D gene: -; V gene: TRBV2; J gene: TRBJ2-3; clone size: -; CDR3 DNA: TGTGCCAGCACCCAGCTGACTAGCACAGATACGCAGTATTTT; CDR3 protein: CASTQLTSTDTQYF
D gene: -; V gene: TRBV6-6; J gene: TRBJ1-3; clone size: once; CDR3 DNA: TGTGCCAGCAGTTTTGCGGCCAGCTCTGGAAACACCATATATTTT; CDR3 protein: CASSFAASSGNTIYF
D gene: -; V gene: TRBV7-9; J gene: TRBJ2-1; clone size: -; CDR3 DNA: TGTGCCAGCAGCTCGAACATCTTACTAAATGAGCAGTTCTTC; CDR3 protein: CASSSNILLNEQFF
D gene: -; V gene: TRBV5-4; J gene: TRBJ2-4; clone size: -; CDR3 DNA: TGTGCCAGCAGCTTTCAGGGTGGGGACATTCAGTACTTC; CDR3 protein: CASSFQGGDIQYF
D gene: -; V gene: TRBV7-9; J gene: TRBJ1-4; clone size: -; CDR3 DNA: TGTGCCAGCAGCTTAAACCAGGGGATGTATGAAAAACTGTTTTTT; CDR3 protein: CASSLNQGMYEKLFF
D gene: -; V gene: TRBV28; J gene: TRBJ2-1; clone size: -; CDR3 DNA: TGTGCCAGCAGTCACTCCCGTCCGTCCTACAATGAGCAGTTCTTC; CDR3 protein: CASSHSRPSYNEQFF
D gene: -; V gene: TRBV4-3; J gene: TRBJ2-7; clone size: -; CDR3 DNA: TGCGCCAGCAGCCCAGATATCGGGCCCTACGAGCAGTACTTC; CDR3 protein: CASSPDIGPYEQYF
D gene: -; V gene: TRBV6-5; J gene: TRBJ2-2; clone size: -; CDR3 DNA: TGTGCCAGCAGTACAAGATATAGGGGAACCGGGGAGCTGTTTTTT; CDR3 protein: CASSTRYRGTGELFF
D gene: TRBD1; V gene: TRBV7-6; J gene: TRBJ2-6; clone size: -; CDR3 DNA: TGTGCCAGCAGCCTAAGCTTGCAGGGGGCGCATGGGGCCAACGTCCTGACTTTC; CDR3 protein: CASSLSLQGAHGANVLTF
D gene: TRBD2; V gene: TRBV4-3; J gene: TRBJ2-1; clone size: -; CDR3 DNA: TGCGCCAGCAGCCAAGCCCCTAGCGGGAGGGTCAATGAGCAGTTCTTC; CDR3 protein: CASSQAPSGRVNEQFF
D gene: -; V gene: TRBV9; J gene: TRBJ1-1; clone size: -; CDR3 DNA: TGTGCCAGCAGCGTAGGGGTAGGAGTGGGCACTGAAGCTTTCTTT; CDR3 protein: CASSVGVGVGTEAFF
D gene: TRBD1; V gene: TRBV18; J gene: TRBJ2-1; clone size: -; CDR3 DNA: TGTGCCAGCTCACCCCGGACAGGACCTTACAATGAGCAGTTCTTC; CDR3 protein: CASSPRTGPYNEQFF
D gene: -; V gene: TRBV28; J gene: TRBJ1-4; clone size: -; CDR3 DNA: TGTGCCAGCAGTACGACAGAAGGGGCGCGCAATGAAAAACTGTTTTTT; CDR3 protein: CASSTTEGARNEKLFF
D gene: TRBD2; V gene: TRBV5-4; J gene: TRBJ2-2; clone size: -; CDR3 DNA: TGTGCCAGCAGCTTGGACGCCGGGACTATAGGGGGGGAGCTGTTTTTT; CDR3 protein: CASSLDAGTIGGELFF
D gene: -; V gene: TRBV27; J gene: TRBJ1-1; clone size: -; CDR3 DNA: TGTGCCAGCAGTTTCCTTGCCTCAAACACTGAAGCTTTCTTT; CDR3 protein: CASSFLASNTEAFF
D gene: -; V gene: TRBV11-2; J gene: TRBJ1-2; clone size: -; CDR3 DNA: TGTGCCAGCAGCTCTTGGAGGGGAGTCAACTATGGCTACACCTTC; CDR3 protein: CASSSWRGVNYGYTF
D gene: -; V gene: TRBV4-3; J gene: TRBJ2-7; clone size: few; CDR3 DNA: TGCGCCAGCAGCCAAATGGCAGGGGACTTTGAGCAGTACTTC; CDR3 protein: CASSQMAGDFEQYF
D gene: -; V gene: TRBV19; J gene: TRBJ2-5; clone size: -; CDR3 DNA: TGTGCCAGTAGTTTAGTGATCCAAGAGACCCAGTACTTC; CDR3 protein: CASSLVIQETQYF
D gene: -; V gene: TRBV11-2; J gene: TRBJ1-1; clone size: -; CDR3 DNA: TGTGCCAGCAGCCCCCGGCCCACGGACACTGAAGCTTTCTTT; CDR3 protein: CASSPRPTDTEAFF
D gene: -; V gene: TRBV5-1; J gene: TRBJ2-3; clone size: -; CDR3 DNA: TGCGCCAGCAGCTTGGGACACTACACAGATACGCAGTATTTT; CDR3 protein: CASSLGHYTDTQYF
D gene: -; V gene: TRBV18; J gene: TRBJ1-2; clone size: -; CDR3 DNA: TGTGCCAGCTCACCACCGGGGAGCAGGGGATATGGCTACACCTTC; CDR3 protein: CASSPPGSRGYGYTF
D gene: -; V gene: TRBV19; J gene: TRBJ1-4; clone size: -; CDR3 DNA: TGTGCCAGTTCCACATCGGCTGCAACTAATGAAAAACTGTTTTTT; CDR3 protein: CASSTSAATNEKLFF
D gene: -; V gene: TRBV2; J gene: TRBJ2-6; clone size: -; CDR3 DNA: TGTGCCAGCAGTAAGAGCTCTGGGGCCAACGTCCTGACTTTC; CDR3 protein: CASSKSSGANVLTF
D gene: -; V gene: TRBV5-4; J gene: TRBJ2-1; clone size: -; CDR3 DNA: TGTGCCAGCAGCTTGGCGTCGGGGGAGTTCTTC; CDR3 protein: CASSLASGEFF
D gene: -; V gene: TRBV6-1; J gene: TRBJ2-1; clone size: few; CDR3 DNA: TGTGCCAGCAGGATGTGGATCTACAATGAGCAGTTCTTC; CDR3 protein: CASRMWIYNEQFF
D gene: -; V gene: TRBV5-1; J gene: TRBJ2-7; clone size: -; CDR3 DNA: TGCGCCAGCAGCGTCTCAGGATCATACGAGCAGTACTTC; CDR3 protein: CASSVSGSYEQYF
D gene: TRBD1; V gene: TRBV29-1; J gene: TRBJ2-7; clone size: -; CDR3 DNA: TGCAGCGTTAGACAGGGGGTTGAGTACGAGCAGTACTTC; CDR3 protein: CSVRQGVEYEQYF
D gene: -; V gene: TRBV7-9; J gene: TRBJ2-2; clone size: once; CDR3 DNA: TGTGCCAGCAGCTTAGCCCGATGGGAGAAAACCGGGGAGCTGTTTTTT; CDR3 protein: CASSLARWEKTGELFF
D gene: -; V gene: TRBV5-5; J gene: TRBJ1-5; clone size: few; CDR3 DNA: TGTGCCAGCGGAATGAGACCGGCGCCTAATCAGCCCCAGCATTTT; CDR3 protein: CASGMRPAPNQPQHF
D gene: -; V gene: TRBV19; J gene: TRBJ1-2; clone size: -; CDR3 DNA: TGTGCCAGTGCCAACCCGGGAGAGTATGGCTACACCTTC; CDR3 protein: CASANPGEYGYTF
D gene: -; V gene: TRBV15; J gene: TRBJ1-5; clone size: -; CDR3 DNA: TGTGCCACCAGCAGAGGGGTGCCTAGCAATCAGCCCCAGCATTTT; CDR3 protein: CATSRGVPSNQPQHF
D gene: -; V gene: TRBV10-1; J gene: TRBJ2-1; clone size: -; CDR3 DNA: TGCGCCAGCAGTCCACAGGTCGCTGGAGATAATGAGCAGTTCTTC; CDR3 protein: CASSPQVAGDNEQFF
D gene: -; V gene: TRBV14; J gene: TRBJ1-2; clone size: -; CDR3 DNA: TGTGCCAGCAGCCAAGAGGGAAGAGGAGGCTACACCTTC; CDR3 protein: CASSQEGRGGYTF
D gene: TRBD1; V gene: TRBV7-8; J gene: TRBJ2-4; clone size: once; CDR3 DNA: TGTGCCAGCAGCTTAGCCCCCAGGGGACAGGACAAAAACATTCAGTACTTC; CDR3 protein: CASSLAPRGQDKNIQYF
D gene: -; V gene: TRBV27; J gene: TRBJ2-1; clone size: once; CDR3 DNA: TGTGCCAGCAGTTTAAGACGGGGCGATGAGCAGTTCTTC; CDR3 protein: CASSLRRGDEQFF
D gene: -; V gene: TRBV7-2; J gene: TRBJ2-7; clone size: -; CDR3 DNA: TGTGCCAGCAGCCACAACAACGAGCAGTACTTC; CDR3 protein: CASSHNNEQYF
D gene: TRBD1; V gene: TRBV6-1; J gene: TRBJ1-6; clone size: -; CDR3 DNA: TGTGCCAGCACTTCCTCGGGACAGGGTAATTCACCCCTCCACTTT; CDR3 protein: CASTSSGQGNSPLHF
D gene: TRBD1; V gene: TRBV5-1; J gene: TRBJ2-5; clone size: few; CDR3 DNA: TGCGCCAGCAGCTCGGGACAGACCTCGGAGACCCAGTACTTC; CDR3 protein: CASSSGQTSETQYF